Here is one T cell receptor (beta chain) with its context. This sample was taken from a study of T cells in Graves' hyperthyroidism and ophthalmopathy. V shed 8 bases, J shed 8 bases, and the junction held 11 bases outside the gene matches. The CDR3 covers 14 residues. Germline V gene sequence: CDR1 SQVTM, CDR2 ANQGSEA. Stable Graves' hyperthyroidism meant no ophthalmopathy progression within 18 months. The study left out patients who had uncontrolled infection, other autoimmune disease, pregnancy or lactation. Authors of the study amplified TCR beta CDR3 regions from RNA transcripts. TCR CDR3 regions were first amplified by RT-PCR with HTBI primers. From the multiplex PCR reads, TCRdb called clonotypes with MiXCR, one entry per CDR3 protein. The profile covers a few hundred thousand distinct CDR3 sequences, with around 45% appearing a single time and roughly 8.2% taken by the ten largest.

Sequenced input: peripheral blood or thyroid tissue (not recorded which). This chain connects TRBV29-1 to TRBJ1-6; TRBD1 matches 8 bases. The clonotype comes from a woman aged 18-29 years with Graves' hyperthyroidism. This CDR3 reads CSSPLTGEDSPLHF. CDR3 DNA: TGCAGCAGCCCATTGACAGGGGAGGATTCACCCCTCCACTTT. Full variable domain (outside the CDR3, taken from reference TRBV29-1 and TRBJ1-6): SAVISQKPSRDICQRGTSLTIQCQVDSQVTMMFWYRQQPGQSLTLIATANQGSEATYESGFVIDKFPISRPNLTFSTLTVSNMSPEDSSIYLCSSPLTGEDSPLHFGNGTRLTVT.